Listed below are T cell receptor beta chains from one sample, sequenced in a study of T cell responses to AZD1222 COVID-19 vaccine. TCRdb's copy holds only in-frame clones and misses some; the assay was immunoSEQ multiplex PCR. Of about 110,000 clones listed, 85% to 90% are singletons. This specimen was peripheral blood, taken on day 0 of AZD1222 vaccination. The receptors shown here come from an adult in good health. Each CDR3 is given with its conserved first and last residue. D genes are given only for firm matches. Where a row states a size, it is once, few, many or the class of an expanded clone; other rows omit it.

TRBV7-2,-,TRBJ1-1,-,CASSLSFPGKRRNTEAFF,TGTGCCAGCAGCTTATCGTTCCCTGGAAAAAGGAGGAACACTGAAGCTTTCTTT
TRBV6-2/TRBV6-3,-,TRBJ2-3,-,CASSYQLRGTDTQYF,TGTGCCAGCAGTTACCAACTCAGGGGCACAGATACGCAGTATTTT
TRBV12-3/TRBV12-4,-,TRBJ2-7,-,CASSLDNEQYF,TGTGCCAGCAGCCTCGATAACGAGCAGTACTTC
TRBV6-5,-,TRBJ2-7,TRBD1,CASNPLTGPYEQYF,TGTGCCAGCAACCCCTTGACAGGGCCCTACGAGCAGTACTTC
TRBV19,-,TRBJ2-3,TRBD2,CASSPLAGGTDTQYF,TGTGCCAGTAGTCCTCTAGCGGGAGGCACAGATACGCAGTATTTT
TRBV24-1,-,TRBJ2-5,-,CATSDTVGDQETQYF,TGTGCCACCAGTGATACGGTGGGGGACCAAGAGACCCAGTACTTC
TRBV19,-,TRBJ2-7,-,CASSIDEGRYEQYF,TGTGCCAGTAGTATAGATGAGGGGCGCTACGAGCAGTACTTC
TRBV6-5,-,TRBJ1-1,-,CASSYSLRGNTEAFF,TGTGCCAGCAGTTACTCCTTACGGGGGAACACTGAAGCTTTCTTT
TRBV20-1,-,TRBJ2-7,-,CSASPTYEQYF,TGCAGTGCTAGTCCCACCTACGAGCAGTACTTC
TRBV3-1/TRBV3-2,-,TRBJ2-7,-,CASSPTQGFREQYF,TGTGCCAGCAGCCCTACGCAGGGGTTCCGCGAGCAGTACTTC
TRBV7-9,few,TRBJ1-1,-,CASSLEGANVGTEAFF,TGTGCCAGCAGCTTAGAAGGGGCTAACGTGGGGACTGAAGCTTTCTTT
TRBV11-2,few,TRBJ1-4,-,CASSLVGGTNEKLFF,TGTGCCAGCAGCTTAGTTGGGGGCACTAATGAAAAACTGTTTTTT
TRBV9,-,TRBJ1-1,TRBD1,CASSPRTGLSVNTEAFF,TGTGCCAGCAGCCCGCGGACAGGGTTGAGCGTGAACACTGAAGCTTTCTTT
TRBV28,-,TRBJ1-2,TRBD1,CASSSEPTGNINGYTF,TGTGCCAGCAGTTCCGAACCGACAGGGAATATCAATGGCTACACCTTC
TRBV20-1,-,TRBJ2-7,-,CSARVVNEQYF,TGCAGTGCTAGAGTTGTGAACGAGCAGTACTTC
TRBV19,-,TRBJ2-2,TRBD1,CASTQGGRRTGELFF,TGTGCCAGTACCCAAGGGGGCAGGAGGACCGGGGAGCTGTTTTTT
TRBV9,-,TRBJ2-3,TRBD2,CASSAALAGESDTQYF,TGTGCCAGCAGCGCGGCGCTAGCGGGAGAGTCAGATACGCAGTATTTT
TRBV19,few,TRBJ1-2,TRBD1,CASSVGQNGYTF,TGTGCCAGTAGTGTGGGACAGAATGGCTACACCTTC
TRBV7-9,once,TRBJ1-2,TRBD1,CASSLAGDRGDTF,TGTGCCAGCAGCTTAGCGGGGGACAGGGGAGACACCTTC
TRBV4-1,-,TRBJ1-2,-,CASSQDEGHLNYGYTF,TGCGCCAGCAGCCAAGATGAAGGACACCTTAACTATGGCTACACCTTC
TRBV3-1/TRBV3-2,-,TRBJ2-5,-,CASSQVQAQYF,TGTGCCAGCAGCCAAGTACAGGCCCAGTACTTC
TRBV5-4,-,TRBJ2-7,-,CASSLMVGAYEQYF,TGTGCCAGCAGCTTGATGGTAGGGGCTTACGAGCAGTACTTC
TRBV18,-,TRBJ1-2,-,CASSPSTDYGYTF,TGTGCCAGCTCACCCTCGACAGACTATGGCTACACCTTC
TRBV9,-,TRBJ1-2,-,CASNPGASANYGYTF,TGTGCCAGCAATCCAGGGGCCTCAGCTAACTATGGCTACACCTTC
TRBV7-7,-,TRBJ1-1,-,CASSTNRQSNTEAFF,TGTGCTAGCAGTACAAATAGACAGTCGAACACTGAAGCTTTCTTT
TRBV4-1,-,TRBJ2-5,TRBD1,CASSQGDRGQETQYF,TGCGCCAGCAGCCAAGGTGACAGGGGACAAGAGACCCAGTACTTC
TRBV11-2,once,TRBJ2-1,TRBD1,CASSAGTGAFVEQFF,TGTGCCAGCAGCGCCGGGACAGGGGCGTTCGTTGAGCAGTTCTTC
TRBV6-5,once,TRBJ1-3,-,CASKQQFFSGNTIYF,TGTGCCAGCAAACAACAGTTCTTCTCTGGAAACACCATATATTTT
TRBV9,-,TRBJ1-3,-,CASSSHPSSGNTIYF,TGTGCCAGCAGCTCCCACCCCAGCTCTGGAAACACCATATATTTT
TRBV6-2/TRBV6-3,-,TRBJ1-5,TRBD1,CASSSTTGSQPQHF,TGTGCCAGCAGTTCCACGACAGGGAGTCAGCCCCAGCATTTT
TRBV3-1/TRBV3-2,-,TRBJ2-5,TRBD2,CASSQDSSGKSETQYF,TGTGCCAGCAGCCAAGATTCTAGCGGGAAATCCGAGACCCAGTACTTC
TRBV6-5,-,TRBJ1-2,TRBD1,CASSFTGGVGYGYTF,TGTGCCAGCAGTTTCACAGGGGGGGTTGGCTATGGCTACACCTTC
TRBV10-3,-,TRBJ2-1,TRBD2,CAISESTSGSNEQFF,TGTGCCATCAGTGAGTCAACTAGCGGGAGTAATGAGCAGTTCTTC